This T cell receptor (beta chain) emerged from a study of immune heterogeneity within non-small cell lung tumors (dated by TCRdb to between 2018 and 2020). A note on the overall study: Histology comprised several squamous cell carcinomas, 9 to 11 non-squamous carcinomas and 1 tumor not otherwise specified. To examine intratumoral immune heterogeneity, the study used whole-exome sequencing, RNA-seq and TCR beta repertoire sequencing on multiple spatially distinct regions of each NSCLC tumor. Binding of neoantigens to the HLA alleles of each patient was predicted with netMHCpan-3.0 for mutant peptides of 8 to 11 amino acids. TCR repertoire analysis included more than 55 tumor loci from under 16 patients, whereas transcriptome data included only about 48 loci from 11 to 13 patients. General conclusions and limits of the study: Individual patients mostly had different high-frequency TCR beta clonotypes. Local tumor mutational burden and local T-cell repertoire clonality had a statistically significant but moderate positive correlation (R 0.3 to 0.35). Within a patient, the same dominant CDR3B clonotypes appeared at multiple loci, but different tumor locations also contained unique high-frequency clones.

Genomic DNA extracted from bulk tumor tissue served as TCR template, with 600 ng gDNA amplified per sample. During surgery, several biopsies were collected from each primary tumor and placed as far from one another as possible within the tumor mass. The study cohort was described as untreated, and patients were newly diagnosed NSCLC cases undergoing curative surgery. The donors were fewer than 18 patients with newly diagnosed non-small cell lung cancer who were having surgery with curative intent. A couple of independent pathologists reviewed the resected tumor masses. Sequencing was performed only on DNA and RNA samples of high quality. Judged by its sample share, this clonotype qualifies as medium-sized (0.01 to 0.1%). Which antigen it targets is not known. No much larger clonotype is one base removed from it; base qualities were not supplied. The TCR beta CDR3 region was amplified with a multiplex PCR system whose first round of about 10 cycles used 32 V-gene forward primers and 13 J-gene reverse primers. First-round PCR used a QIAGEN Multiplex PCR Kit, and primer sequences were filed in Chinese patent CN105087789A. In a second PCR round, Illumina universal primers were added with the Phusion High-Fidelity PCR Kit. Sequencing of the TCR libraries was done on the Illumina HiSeq X Ten platform in paired-end mode with a 151 bp read length. On the authors' methods: Cutadapt was used to discard reads without multiplex PCR primers, PEAR merged the read pairs, and MiXCR with default settings called the CDR3 regions. Repertoire diversity was assessed by Shannon entropy, and clonality was calculated as one minus the Shannon entropy divided by the ln of the count of productive unique sequences. Dominant or high-frequency T-cell clones were defined as clonotypes at frequencies of at least 0.5%. Starting from the raw public reads, TCRdb applied fastp trimming at Q25, assembled clones with MiXCR and retained in-frame beta chains. Each record represents a unique CDR3 protein, reported with the most common genes and DNA among its rows. TCRdb's processing, not the authors' own work, is the source of the V and J calls. The sample table shows some 11,000 distinct CDR3 sequences, and about 20% are seen once. The ten top clones hold under 4.5% of the sample.

Trimming removed 2 bases from V and 3 bases from J, leaving 11 bases between the germline ends. The CDR3 measures 15 amino acids from cysteine to phenylalanine. The retained sequence is limited to the CDR3, 45 bases, with the frame set at the first base. The germline V gene provides CDR1 MDHEN and CDR2 SYDVKM. Material: lung tumor tissue. The rearranged segments are TRBV28 and TRBJ1-5; TRBD1 is possibly the D segment (6 matching bases). The sequence came from a man in his fifties or sixties with non-small cell lung cancer. CDR3 protein: CASSLPAGDNQPQHF. The DNA sequence follows: TGTGCCAGCAGTTTACCGGCAGGGGACAATCAGCCCCAGCATTTT. Reference TRBV28 and TRBJ1-5 genes cover what lies past the CDR3, so the full variable domain is DVKVTQSSRYLVKRTGEKVFLECVQDMDHENMFWYRQDPGLGLRLIYFSYDVKMKEKGDIPEGYSVSREKKERFSLILESASTNQTSMYLCASSLPAGDNQPQHFGDGTRLSIL.